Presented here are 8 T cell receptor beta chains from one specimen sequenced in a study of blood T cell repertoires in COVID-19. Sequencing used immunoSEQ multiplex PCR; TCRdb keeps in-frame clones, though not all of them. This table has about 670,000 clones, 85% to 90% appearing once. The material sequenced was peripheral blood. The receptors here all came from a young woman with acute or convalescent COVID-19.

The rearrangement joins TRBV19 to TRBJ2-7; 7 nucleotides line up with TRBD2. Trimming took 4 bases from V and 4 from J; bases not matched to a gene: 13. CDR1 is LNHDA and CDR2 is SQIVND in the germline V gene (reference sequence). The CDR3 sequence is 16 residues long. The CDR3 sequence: CASSTGRGGAGYEQYF. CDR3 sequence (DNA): TGTGCCAGTAGTACTGGCCGCGGGGGAGCTGGGTACGAGCAGTACTTC.

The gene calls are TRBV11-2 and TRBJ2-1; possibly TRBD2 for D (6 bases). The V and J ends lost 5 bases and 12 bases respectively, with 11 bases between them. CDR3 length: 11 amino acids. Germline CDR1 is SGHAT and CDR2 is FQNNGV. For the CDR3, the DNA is TGTGCCAGCAGCCGGGGGATAGGGCAGTTCTTC. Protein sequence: CASSRGIGQFF.

CDR3 region: CASSPPDSLTDTQYF. As DNA, the CDR3 is TGTGCCAGTAGTCCCCCGGACAGCCTCACAGATACGCAGTATTTT. This rearrangement joins TRBV19 to TRBJ2-3; TRBD1 is a possible D gene (6 bases). CDR3 length equals 15 residues. Trimming took off 5 bases at V and 2 bases at J, with 14 bases between the two ends. In germline, CDR1 is LNHDA, CDR2 SQIVND (reference sequence). Full variable domain (outside the CDR3, taken from reference TRBV19 and TRBJ2-3): DGGITQSPKYLFRKEGQNVTLSCEQNLNHDAMYWYRQDPGQGLRLIYYSQIVNDFQKGDIAEGYSVSREKKESFPLTVTSAQKNPTAFYLCASSPPDSLTDTQYFGPGTRLTVL.

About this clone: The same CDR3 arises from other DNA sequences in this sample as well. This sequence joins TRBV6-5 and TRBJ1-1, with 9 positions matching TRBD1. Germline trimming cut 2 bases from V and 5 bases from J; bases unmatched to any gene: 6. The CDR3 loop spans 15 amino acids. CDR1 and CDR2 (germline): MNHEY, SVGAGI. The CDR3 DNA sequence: TGTGCCAGCAGTTACACACAGGGGGCTAGTACTGAAGCTTTCTTT. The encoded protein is CASSYTQGASTEAFF.

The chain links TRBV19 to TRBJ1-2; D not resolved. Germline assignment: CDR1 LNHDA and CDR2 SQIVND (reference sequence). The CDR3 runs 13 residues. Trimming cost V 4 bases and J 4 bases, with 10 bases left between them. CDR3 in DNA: TGTGCCAGTAGTAAAGGAGCGTCCTATGGCTACACCTTC. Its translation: CASSKGASYGYTF.

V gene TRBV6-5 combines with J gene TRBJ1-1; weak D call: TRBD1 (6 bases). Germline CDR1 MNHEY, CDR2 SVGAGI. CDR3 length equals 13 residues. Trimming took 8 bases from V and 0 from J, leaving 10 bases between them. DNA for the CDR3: TGTGCCAGCGAGGGGGATATGAACACTGAAGCTTTCTTT. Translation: CASEGDMNTEAFF.

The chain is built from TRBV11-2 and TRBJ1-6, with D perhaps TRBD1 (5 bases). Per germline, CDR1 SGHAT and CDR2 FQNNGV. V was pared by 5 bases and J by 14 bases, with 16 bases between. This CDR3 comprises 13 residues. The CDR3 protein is CASSPGERGSLHF. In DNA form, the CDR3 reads TGTGCCAGCAGCCCCGGGGAGCGGGGGTCCCTCCACTTT.

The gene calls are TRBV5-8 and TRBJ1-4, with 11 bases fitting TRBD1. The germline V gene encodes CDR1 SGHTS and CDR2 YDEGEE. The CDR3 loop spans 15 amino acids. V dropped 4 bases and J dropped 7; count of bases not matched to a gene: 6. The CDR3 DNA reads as TGTGCCAGCAGCCCGGGGACAGGGGGGGTTGAAAAACTGTTTTTT. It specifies CASSPGTGGVEKLFF.